This is a list of T cell receptor beta chains from one sample in a study of blood T cell repertoires in COVID-19. This table comes from immunoSEQ multiplex PCR, and its TCRdb copy is limited to in-frame clones, with some not included. The data hold 150,000 or so clones, with 77% observed a single time. The sequencing sample was made of peripheral blood. Source of these receptors: a woman in her 50s with active or convalescent COVID-19. CDR3s include the opening cysteine and the closing phenylalanine or tryptophan. The D gene is left open where the match is weak. Not every row has a clone size; where given, it reads once, few, many or a size class.

V gene,clone size,J gene,CDR3 length,D gene,CDR3 protein,CDR3 DNA
TRBV7-2,NA,TRBJ1-4,13,TRBD1,CASSPDRVEKLFF,TGTGCCAGCAGCCCGGACAGGGTTGAAAAACTGTTTTTT
TRBV19,few,TRBJ2-5,13,TRBD1,CASLDRVSETQYF,TGTGCCAGCCTTGACAGGGTTTCGGAGACCCAGTACTTC
TRBV6-5,once,TRBJ1-2,16,NA,CASSYSNSGGVGGYTF,TGTGCCAGCAGTTACTCGAATTCGGGGGGGGTAGGTGGCTACACCTTC
TRBV7-2,once,TRBJ1-2,14,TRBD1,CASSLWDRAYGYTF,TGTGCCAGCAGCTTATGGGACAGGGCCTATGGCTACACCTTC
TRBV9,NA,TRBJ2-7,14,TRBD2,CASSTAGGPREQYF,TGTGCCAGCAGCACAGCGGGAGGGCCTCGGGAGCAGTACTTC
TRBV27,NA,TRBJ1-1,14,NA,CASSRAGLNTEAFF,TGTGCCAGCAGTCGGGCAGGGTTGAACACTGAAGCTTTCTTT
TRBV18,NA,TRBJ2-1,15,TRBD1,CASSTDRGSYNEQFF,TGTGCCAGCTCAACTGACAGGGGCTCCTACAATGAGCAGTTCTTC
TRBV18,few,TRBJ1-2,14,TRBD1,CASSADRDNYGYTF,TGTGCCAGCTCAGCGGACAGGGATAACTATGGCTACACCTTC
TRBV4-3,few,TRBJ1-1,13,NA,CASSQEGLTEAFF,TGCGCCAGCAGCCAAGAGGGCCTCACTGAAGCTTTCTTT
TRBV7-2,NA,TRBJ1-4,15,NA,CASSPNRASNEKLFF,TGTGCCAGCAGCCCAAACAGGGCCAGTAATGAAAAACTGTTTTTT